This T cell receptor beta chain was sequenced in a study of graft-versus-host responses after intestinal transplantation. Trimming removed 6 bases from V and 15 bases from J; junction bases left unmatched: 13. The CDR3 runs 13 residues. The germline V gene has CDR1 LNHDA and CDR2 SQIVND (reference sequence). On this clone itself: The antigen remains undetermined.

Assay used: immunoSEQ multiplex PCR; TCRdb lists only in-frame clones, some missing. The data show roughly 89,000 clones, roughly 91% seen once. The chain joins TRBV19 to TRBJ2-1, with TRBD2 identical over 8 bases. The TCR originated in a human donor who received an intestinal transplant. The sample consisted of unstimulated CD4+ T cells sorted from spleen or lymph node cells, taken before intestinal transplant. As DNA, the CDR3 is TGTGCCAGTAGCACGACTCGGGAGGGTGTGCCGTTCTTC. Translating it yields CASSTTREGVPFF. Based on the CDR3 plus reference TRBV19 and TRBJ2-1, the full variable domain is DGGITQSPKYLFRKEGQNVTLSCEQNLNHDAMYWYRQDPGQGLRLIYYSQIVNDFQKGDIAEGYSVSREKKESFPLTVTSAQKNPTAFYLCASSTTREGVPFFGPGTRLTVL.